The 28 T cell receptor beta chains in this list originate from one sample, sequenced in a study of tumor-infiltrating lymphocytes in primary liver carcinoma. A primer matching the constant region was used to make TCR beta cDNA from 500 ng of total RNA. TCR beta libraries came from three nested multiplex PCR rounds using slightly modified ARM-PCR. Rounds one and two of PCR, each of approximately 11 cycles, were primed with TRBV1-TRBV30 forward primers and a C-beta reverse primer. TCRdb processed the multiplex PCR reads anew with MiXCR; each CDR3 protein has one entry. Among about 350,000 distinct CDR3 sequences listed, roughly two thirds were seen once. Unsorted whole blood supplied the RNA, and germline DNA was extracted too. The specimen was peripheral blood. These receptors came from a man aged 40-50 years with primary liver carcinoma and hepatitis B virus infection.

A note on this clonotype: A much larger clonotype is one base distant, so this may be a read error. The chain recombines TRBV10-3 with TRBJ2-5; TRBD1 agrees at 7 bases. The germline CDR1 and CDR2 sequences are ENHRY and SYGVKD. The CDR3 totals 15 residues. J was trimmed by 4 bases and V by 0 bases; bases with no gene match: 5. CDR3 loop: CAISESKDRRETQYF. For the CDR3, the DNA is TGTGCCATCAGTGAGTCTAAGGACAGGAGAGAGACCCAGTACTTC.

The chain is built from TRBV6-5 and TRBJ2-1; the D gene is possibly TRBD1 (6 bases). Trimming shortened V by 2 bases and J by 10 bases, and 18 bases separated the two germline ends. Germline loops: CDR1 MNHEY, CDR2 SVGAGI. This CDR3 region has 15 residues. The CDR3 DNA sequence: TGTGCCAGCAGTTACCGTCCCAGTACAGGGTTGGAGCAGTTCTTC. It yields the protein CASSYRPSTGLEQFF.

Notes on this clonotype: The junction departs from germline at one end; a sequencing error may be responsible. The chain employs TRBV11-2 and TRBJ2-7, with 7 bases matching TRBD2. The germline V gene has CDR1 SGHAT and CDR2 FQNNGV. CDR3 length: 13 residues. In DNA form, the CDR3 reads TGTGCAAGCAGCTTTCCTAGCGGATACGAGCGGTACTTC. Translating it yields CASSFPSGYERYF.

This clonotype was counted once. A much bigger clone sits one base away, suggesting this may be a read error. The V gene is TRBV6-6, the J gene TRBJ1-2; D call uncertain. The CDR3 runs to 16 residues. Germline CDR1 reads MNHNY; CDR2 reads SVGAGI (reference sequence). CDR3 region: CVSSYSETGIRGGYTF. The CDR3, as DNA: TGTGTCAGCAGTTACTCTGAGACGGGCATCCGGGGTGGCTACACCTTC.

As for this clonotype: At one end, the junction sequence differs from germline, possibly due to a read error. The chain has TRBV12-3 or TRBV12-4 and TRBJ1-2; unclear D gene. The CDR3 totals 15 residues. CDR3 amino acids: CAGSKTPGLQTGYTF. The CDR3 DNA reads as TGTGCCGGCAGTAAAACACCGGGCCTCCAAACTGGCTACACCTTC.

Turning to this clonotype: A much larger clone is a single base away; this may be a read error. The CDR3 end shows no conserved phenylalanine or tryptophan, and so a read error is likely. The CDR3 loop reads CASSYSSGSGYTL. The CDR3 nucleotides are TGTGCCAGCAGTTACTCGTCAGGGAGTGGCTACACCCTC. The chain is built from TRBV6-2 or TRBV6-3 and TRBJ1-2; TRBD1 is a possible D gene (5 bases). Germline CDR1 and CDR2: MNHEY and SVGEGT. The ends were cut back, 0 bases at V and 7 bases at J, with 9 bases in the middle. The CDR3 spans 13 residues.

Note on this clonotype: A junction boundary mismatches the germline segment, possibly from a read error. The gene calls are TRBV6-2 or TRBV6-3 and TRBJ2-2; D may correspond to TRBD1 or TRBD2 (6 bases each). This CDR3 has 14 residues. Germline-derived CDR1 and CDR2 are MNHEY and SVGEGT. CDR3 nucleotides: TGTGCCTGCAGTGACCCGGGGGCCACCGGGGAGCTGTTTTTT. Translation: CACSDPGATGELFF.

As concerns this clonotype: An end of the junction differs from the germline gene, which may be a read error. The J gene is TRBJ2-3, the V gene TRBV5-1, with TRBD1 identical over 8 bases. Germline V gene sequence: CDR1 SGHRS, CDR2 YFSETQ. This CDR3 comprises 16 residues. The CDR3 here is CAISLRTGKDTDTQYF. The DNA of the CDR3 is TGCGCCATCAGCCTCCGGACAGGGAAGGACACAGATACACAGTATTTT.

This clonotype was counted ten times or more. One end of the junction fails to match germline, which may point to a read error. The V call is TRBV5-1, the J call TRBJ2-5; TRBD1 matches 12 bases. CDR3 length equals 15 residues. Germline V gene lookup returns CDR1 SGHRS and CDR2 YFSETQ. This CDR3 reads CASSSGQGASETQYF. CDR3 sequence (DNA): TGTGCCAGCAGTTCGGGACAGGGGGCGTCCGAGACCCAGTACTTC.

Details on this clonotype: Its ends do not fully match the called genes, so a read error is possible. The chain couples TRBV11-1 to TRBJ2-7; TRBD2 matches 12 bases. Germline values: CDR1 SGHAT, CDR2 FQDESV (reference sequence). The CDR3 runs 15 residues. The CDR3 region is CVSSSGLAGTYEQYF. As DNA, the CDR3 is TGTGTCAGCAGCTCGGGACTAGCGGGCACCTACGAGCAGTACTTC.

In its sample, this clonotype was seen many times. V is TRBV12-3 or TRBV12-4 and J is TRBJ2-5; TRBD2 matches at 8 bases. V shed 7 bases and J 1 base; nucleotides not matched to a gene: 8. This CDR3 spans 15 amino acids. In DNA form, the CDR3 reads TGTGCCAGCACCCGGCGGGGGGAGGCCCAAGAGACCCAGTACTTC. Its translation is CASTRRGEAQETQYF.

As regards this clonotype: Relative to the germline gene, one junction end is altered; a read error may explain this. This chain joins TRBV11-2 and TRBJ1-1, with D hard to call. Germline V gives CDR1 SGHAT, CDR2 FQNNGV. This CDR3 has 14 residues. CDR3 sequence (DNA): TGTGTCAGCATCGCTCGGTTCGGAAATGCTGAAGCTTTCTTT. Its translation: CVSIARFGNAEAFF. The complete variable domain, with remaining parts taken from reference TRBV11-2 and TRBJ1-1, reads EAGVAQSPRYKIIEKRQSVAFWCNPISGHATLYWYQQILGQGPKLLIQFQNNGVVDDSQLPKDRFSAERLKGVDSTLKIQPAKLEDSAVYLCVSIARFGNAEAFFGQGTRLTVV.

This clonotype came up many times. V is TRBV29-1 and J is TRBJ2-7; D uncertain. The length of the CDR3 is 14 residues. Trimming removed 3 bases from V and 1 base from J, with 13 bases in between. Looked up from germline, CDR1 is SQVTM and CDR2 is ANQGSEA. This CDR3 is CSVEGQWGSYEQYF. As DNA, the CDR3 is TGCAGCGTTGAGGGCCAATGGGGTTCCTACGAGCAGTACTTC.

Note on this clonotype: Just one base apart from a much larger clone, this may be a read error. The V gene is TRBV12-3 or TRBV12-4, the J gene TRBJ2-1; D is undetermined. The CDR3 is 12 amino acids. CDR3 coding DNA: TGTGCCACGACTGATAGCTGGAATGAGGAGTTCTTC. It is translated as CATTDSWNEEFF.

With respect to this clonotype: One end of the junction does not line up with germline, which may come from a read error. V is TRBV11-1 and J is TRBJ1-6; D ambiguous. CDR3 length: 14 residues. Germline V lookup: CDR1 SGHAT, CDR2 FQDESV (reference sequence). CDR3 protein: CAISDRRAYSSLHF. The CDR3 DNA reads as TGTGCCATCAGCGACCGACGCGCCTATTCATCCCTCCACTTT.

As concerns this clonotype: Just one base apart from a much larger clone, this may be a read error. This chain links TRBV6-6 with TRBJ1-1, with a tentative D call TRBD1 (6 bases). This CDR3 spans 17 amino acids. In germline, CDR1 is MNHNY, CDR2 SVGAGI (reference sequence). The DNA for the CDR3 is TGTGCCAGCACCTATGGGGTGGGGGCGAGGGATAGCACTGAAGTTTTCTTT. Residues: CASTYGVGARDSTEVFF.

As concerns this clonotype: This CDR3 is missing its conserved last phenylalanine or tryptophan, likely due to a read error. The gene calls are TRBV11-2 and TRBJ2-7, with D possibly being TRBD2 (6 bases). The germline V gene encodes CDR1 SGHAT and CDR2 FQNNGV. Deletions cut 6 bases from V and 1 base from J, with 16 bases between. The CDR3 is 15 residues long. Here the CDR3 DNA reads TGTGCCAGCAGGTCAGGCGGAGGGTATTCCTACGAGCAGTACTAC. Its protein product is CASRSGGGYSYEQYY.

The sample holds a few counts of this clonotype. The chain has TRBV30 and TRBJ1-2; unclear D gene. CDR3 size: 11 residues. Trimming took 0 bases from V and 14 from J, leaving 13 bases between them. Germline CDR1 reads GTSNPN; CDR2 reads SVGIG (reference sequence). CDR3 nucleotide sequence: TGTGCCTGGAGTGTACGGAGGGCCCAAACCTTC. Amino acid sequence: CAWSVRRAQTF.

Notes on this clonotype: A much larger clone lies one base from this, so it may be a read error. The CDR3 loop reads CSSSQGRDAITDTQYF. In DNA, the CDR3 is TGCTCCAGCAGCCAAGGCCGGGACGCTATCACAGATACGCAGTATTTT. The gene calls are TRBV4-1 and TRBJ2-3; D may match TRBD1 or TRBD2 (5 bases each). This CDR3 is 16 amino acids long. Germline-derived CDR1 and CDR2 are MGHRA and YSYEKL.

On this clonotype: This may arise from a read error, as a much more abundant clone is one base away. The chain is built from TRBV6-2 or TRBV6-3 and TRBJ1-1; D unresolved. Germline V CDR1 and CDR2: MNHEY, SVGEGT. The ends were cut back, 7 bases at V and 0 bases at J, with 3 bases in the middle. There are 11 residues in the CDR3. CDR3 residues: CASKVNTEAFF. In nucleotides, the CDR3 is TGTGCCAGCAAGGTGAACACTGAAGCTTTCTTT.

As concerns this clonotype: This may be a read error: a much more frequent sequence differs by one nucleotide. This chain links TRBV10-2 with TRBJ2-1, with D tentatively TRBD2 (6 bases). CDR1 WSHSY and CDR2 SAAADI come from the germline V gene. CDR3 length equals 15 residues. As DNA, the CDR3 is TGCTCCAGCAGCATGGGACTGGGGGTAATGGATGAGCAGTTCTTC. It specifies CSSSMGLGVMDEQFF.

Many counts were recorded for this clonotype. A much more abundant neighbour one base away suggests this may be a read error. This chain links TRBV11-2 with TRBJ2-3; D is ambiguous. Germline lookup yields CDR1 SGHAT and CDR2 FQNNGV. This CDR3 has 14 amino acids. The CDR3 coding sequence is TGTGCCAACAGCTTAGAGTCGTGGGCAGATACGCAGTATTTT. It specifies CANSLESWADTQYF.

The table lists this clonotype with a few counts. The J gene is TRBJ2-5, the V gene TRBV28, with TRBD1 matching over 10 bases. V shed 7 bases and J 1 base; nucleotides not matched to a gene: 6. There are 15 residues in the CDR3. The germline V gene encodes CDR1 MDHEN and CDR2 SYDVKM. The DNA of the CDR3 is TGTGCCAGCAACTCCGGGACAGGGGCCCAAGAGACCCAGTACTTC. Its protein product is CASNSGTGAQETQYF.

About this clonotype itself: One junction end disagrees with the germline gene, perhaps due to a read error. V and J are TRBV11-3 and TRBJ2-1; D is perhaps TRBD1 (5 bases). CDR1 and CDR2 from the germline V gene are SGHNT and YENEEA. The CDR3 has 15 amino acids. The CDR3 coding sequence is TGCGCCAGCAGCTTCGGACCCCCGTTGGACATCGAGCAGTTCTTC. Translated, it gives CASSFGPPLDIEQFF.

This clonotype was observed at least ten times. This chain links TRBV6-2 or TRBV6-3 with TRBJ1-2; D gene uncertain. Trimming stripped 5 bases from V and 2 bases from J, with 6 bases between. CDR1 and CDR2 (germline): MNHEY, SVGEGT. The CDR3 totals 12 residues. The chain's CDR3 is CASSRKNYGYTF. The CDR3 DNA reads TGTGCCAGCAGTCGCAAGAACTATGGCTACACCTTC.

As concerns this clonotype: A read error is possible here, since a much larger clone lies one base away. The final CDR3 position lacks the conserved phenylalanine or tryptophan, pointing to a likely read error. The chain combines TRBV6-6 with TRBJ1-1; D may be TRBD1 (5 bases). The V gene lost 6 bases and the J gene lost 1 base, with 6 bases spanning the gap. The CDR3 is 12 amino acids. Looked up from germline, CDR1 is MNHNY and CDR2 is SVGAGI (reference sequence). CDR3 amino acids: CASSDRNTEAFL. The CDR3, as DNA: TGTGCCAGCAGCGACAGGAACACTGAAGCTTTCTTG.

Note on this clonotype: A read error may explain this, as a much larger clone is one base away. The CDR3 nucleotides are TGCGCCAGCAGCCGAGTCGAGAATTCACCCCTCCACTTT. Translation: CASSRVENSPLHF. The chain is built from TRBV4-1 and TRBJ1-6; D remains unclear. CDR3 length: 13 amino acids. The V gene lost 4 bases and the J gene lost 7 bases, with 8 bases spanning the gap. The germline gives CDR1 MGHRA, CDR2 YSYEKL.

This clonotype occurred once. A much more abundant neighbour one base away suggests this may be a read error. The CDR3 sequence: CAGSQGQGQNTEAFF. CDR3 nucleotide sequence: TGCGCCGGCAGCCAGGGGCAGGGGCAGAACACTGAAGCTTTCTTT. The gene calls are TRBV4-1 and TRBJ1-1; D perhaps matches TRBD1 (6 bases). CDR3 length: 15 amino acids. Germline V gene lookup returns CDR1 MGHRA and CDR2 YSYEKL.